These T cell receptor beta chains were read from a single sample in a study of T-cell reconstitution after alpha-beta-depleted transplantation in children. In TCRdb, the PCR reads were re-called with MiXCR into one record per CDR3 protein. The sample has around 200,000 distinct CDR3 sequences, around 9.6% seen once; the top ten hold 5% to 7%. The sample in question was PBMCs from the stem cell graft donor, obtained from the stem cell graft. These receptors all come from a human donor who donated a stem cell graft to a child with acute lymphoblastic leukemia. Each CDR3 is given with its conserved first and last residue. D genes are given only for firm matches. Clone sizes are given selectively: once, few, many, or a class where the clone is expanded.

CASSYDGRSTEAFF,TGTGCCAGCAGTTACGACGGGAGAAGCACTGAAGCTTTCTTT,TRBV6-2/TRBV6-3,few,TRBJ1-1,.
CASSEGGNTGELFF,TGTGCCAGCAGCGAAGGGGGCAACACCGGGGAGCTGTTTTTT,TRBV9,.,TRBJ2-2,TRBD1
CATTAYNEQFF,TGTGCCACCACCGCCTACAATGAGCAGTTCTTC,TRBV10-3,few,TRBJ2-1,.
CASESGTGGTEAFF,TGTGCCAGCGAATCCGGGACAGGGGGCACTGAAGCTTTCTTT,TRBV6-5,many,TRBJ1-1,TRBD1
CASRLTQGAGGYTF,TGTGCCAGCAGACTTACCCAGGGGGCGGGTGGCTACACCTTC,TRBV12-3/TRBV12-4,few,TRBJ1-2,TRBD1
CASSLLRGSTDTQYF,TGCGCCAGCAGCTTGCTGAGGGGAAGCACAGATACGCAGTATTTT,TRBV5-1,.,TRBJ2-3,.
CASSVLPGQGNNEQFF,TGTGCCAGCAGTGTTCTACCGGGACAGGGGAACAATGAGCAGTTCTTC,TRBV6-4,.,TRBJ2-1,TRBD1
CASSLEGALSEQYF,TGTGCCAGCAGCTTGGAGGGGGCCCTCTCCGAGCAGTACTTC,TRBV5-5,.,TRBJ2-7,TRBD1
CASSSWDGGMYEQYF,TGCGCCAGCAGCTCATGGGATGGGGGGATGTACGAGCAGTACTTC,TRBV5-1,.,TRBJ2-7,.
CASSLAGPSAGNTIYF,TGTGCCAGCAGTTTAGCGGGCCCCTCGGCTGGAAACACCATATATTTT,TRBV12-3/TRBV12-4,many,TRBJ1-3,.
CASSFLAGTDTQYF,TGTGCCAGCAGTTTTTTAGCGGGCACAGATACGCAGTATTTT,TRBV27,.,TRBJ2-3,.
CASSWGLIDNEQFF,TGCGCCAGCAGCTGGGGACTAATAGACAATGAGCAGTTCTTC,TRBV5-1,.,TRBJ2-1,TRBD2
CASSPPRDKINYGYTF,TGCGCCAGCAGCCCACCCCGGGACAAAATTAACTATGGCTACACCTTC,TRBV5-1,few,TRBJ1-2,.
CASSLSKPHRGGNTIYF,TGTGCCAGCAGTTTATCCAAACCCCACAGGGGAGGAAACACCATATATTTT,TRBV27,many,TRBJ1-3,TRBD1
CASSQDGTASEEQFF,TGTGCCAGCAGCCAAGATGGGACCGCTTCGGAGGAGCAGTTCTTC,TRBV3-1,few,TRBJ2-1,.
CASSSGQGADTEAFF,TGTGCCAGCAGTTCCGGACAGGGGGCGGACACTGAAGCTTTCTTT,TRBV27,.,TRBJ1-1,TRBD1
CASSQPGGSHEQFF,TGCGCCAGCAGCCAACCGGGGGGGTCCCATGAGCAGTTCTTC,TRBV4-1,few,TRBJ2-1,TRBD2
CASRRGQDDQPQHF,TGTGCCAGCAGGAGGGGACAGGACGATCAGCCCCAGCATTTT,TRBV6-5,.,TRBJ1-5,TRBD1
CASSLVSGARLDYGYTF,TGCGCCAGCAGCTTGGTTTCGGGGGCGCGGCTCGACTATGGCTACACCTTC,TRBV5-1,many,TRBJ1-2,.
CAWKRASGGAFADTQYF,TGTGCCTGGAAGCGGGCTAGCGGGGGGGCCTTTGCAGATACGCAGTATTTT,TRBV30,few,TRBJ2-3,TRBD2